This entry is about one T cell receptor (beta chain). This CDR3 has 13 amino acids. V was clipped by 0 bases and J by 5 bases, with 8 bases between them. CDR1 and CDR2 from the germline V gene are SGHDT and YYEEEE. The sample comes from a study of blood T cell repertoires in COVID-19. Assay: immunoSEQ multiplex PCR; the TCRdb copy retains only in-frame clones and omits some. Among 150,000 to 200,000 clones listed, approximately 83% were seen once. The receptor was isolated from a human donor with active or convalescent COVID-19. The donor label of this sample is uncertain. The chain joins TRBV5-6 to TRBJ2-5, with D unclear. Sequencing was carried out using peripheral blood. DNA for the CDR3: TGTGCCAGCAGCTTGGGTCAGAGGGAGACCCAGTACTTC. Residues: CASSLGQRETQYF.